What follows are 11 T cell receptor beta chains derived from one specimen sequenced in a study of T cells after yellow fever vaccination (dated by TCRdb to between 2018 and 2020). Libraries were built with 5' RACE. Sequencing was carried out with an Illumina HiSeq 2500. TCRdb itself trimmed the public reads at Q25 with fastp, ran MiXCR and retained productive beta chains. One record per CDR3 amino acid sequence lists the most common genes and DNA. In all, the sample holds hundreds of thousands of distinct CDR3 sequences, and about 13% of those were seen once. Around an eighth of the sample goes to the ten largest clones. The treatment or condition label, as the study defines it: live attenuated yellow fever vaccine strain. The sequences come from PBMCs, collected on the day of the yellow fever booster vaccination. Source of these receptors: a man in his thirties or forties who received the YFV17D yellow fever vaccine.

This clonotype was seen more than once but under ten times. The rearrangement uses TRBV7-9 and TRBJ1-2, with TRBD1 matching over 8 bases. Looked up from germline, CDR1 is SEHNR and CDR2 is FQNEAQ (reference sequence). The CDR3 spans 13 residues. With 3 bases clipped from V and 6 bases from J, the junction kept 3 bases outside the gene matches. The CDR3 coding sequence is TGTGCCAGCAGCTTCGGACAGGGTCATGGCTACACCTTC. Its translation is CASSFGQGHGYTF. Filled out from reference TRBV7-9 and TRBJ1-2, the complete variable domain reads DTGVSQNPRHKITKRGQNVTFRCDPISEHNRLYWYRQTLGQGPEFLTYFQNEAQLEKSRLLSDRFSAERPKGSFSTLEIQRTEQGDSAMYLCASSFGQGHGYTFGSGTRLTVV.

This clonotype has more than one count but fewer than ten. The chain uses TRBV10-3 and TRBJ2-5; maybe TRBD2 (6 bases). The V end lost 0 bases, the J end lost 4 bases, and 12 bases lay between the germline ends. The CDR3 spans 15 residues. CDR1 and CDR2 (germline): ENHRY, SYGVKD. The CDR3 coding sequence is TGTGCCATCAGTGAGTCTCGGGGGAGCGGAGAGACCCAGTACTTC. Protein product: CAISESRGSGETQYF.

This clonotype was seen a few times. The V call is TRBV7-8, the J call TRBJ2-1; D might be TRBD2 (6 bases). V lost 2 bases to trimming and J lost 7 bases, with 27 bases between them. Germline V gives CDR1 SGHVS, CDR2 FQNEAQ. This CDR3 region has 19 residues. The CDR3 region is CASSLRDRGLSVAVNEQFF. CDR3 bases: TGTGCCAGCAGCTTAAGGGACCGGGGACTTTCGGTAGCCGTAAATGAGCAGTTCTTC.

J is TRBJ2-7 and V is TRBV3-1; possibly TRBD1 or TRBD2 for D (5 bases each). CDR1 and CDR2 from the germline V gene are LGHDT and YNNKEL (reference sequence). The ends were cut back, 4 bases at V and 3 bases at J, with 13 bases in the middle. The length of the CDR3 is 14 residues. The CDR3 nucleotides read TGTGCCAGCAGCCCTCGATGGGACGGCTACGAGCAGTACTTC. It translates to CASSPRWDGYEQYF.

The chain is built from TRBV7-9 and TRBJ1-1, with 8 bases matching TRBD1. The V gene end was trimmed by 5 bases and the J gene end by 8 bases; junction bases not matched to a gene: 10. Germline CDR1 is SEHNR and CDR2 is FQNEAQ (reference sequence). The CDR3 has 14 amino acids. The CDR3 here is CASSAATGEFEAFF. The CDR3, as DNA: TGTGCCAGCAGCGCCGCGACAGGGGAATTCGAAGCTTTCTTT.

J is TRBJ2-7 and V is TRBV3-1; D tentatively fits TRBD1 or TRBD2 (5 bases each). Germline lookup yields CDR1 LGHDT and CDR2 YNNKEL (reference sequence). The CDR3 totals 15 residues. V dropped 0 bases and J dropped 4 bases, with 13 bases sitting between them. CDR3 nucleotide sequence: TGTGCCAGCAGCCAAGAGACCCAGGGACCGTACGAGCAGTACTTC. Its protein product is CASSQETQGPYEQYF.

At least ten counts were recorded for this clonotype. The chain carries TRBV5-1 and TRBJ2-3; 7 bases are a match to TRBD2. Germline lookup yields CDR1 SGHRS and CDR2 YFSETQ. The CDR3 runs to 14 residues. The junction had 2 bases not matched to a gene; V was cut back by 4 bases and J by 0 bases. The chain's CDR3 is CASSLAVSTDTQYF. For the CDR3, the DNA is TGCGCCAGCAGCCTAGCGGTGAGCACAGATACGCAGTATTTT.

CDR3 region: CASSKVEGPRLLMQPQHF. CDR3 nucleotide sequence: TGTGCCAGCAGCAAAGTTGAGGGGCCGCGGCTTTTAATGCAGCCCCAGCATTTT. The gene calls are TRBV21-1 and TRBJ1-5; the table calls TRBD1, which could not be checked here. TRBV21-1 is termed a pseudogene. The CDR3 length is 18 residues.

This rearrangement joins TRBV5-6 to TRBJ2-2; the match to TRBD1 covers 8 bases. Germline V gene sequence: CDR1 SGHDT, CDR2 YYEEEE. V was clipped by 2 bases and J by 1 base; unmatched bases: 7. The CDR3 extends over 17 amino acids. The CDR3 protein is CASSFTRTGWNTGELFF. The CDR3 nucleotides are TGTGCCAGCAGCTTCACACGGACAGGGTGGAACACCGGGGAGCTGTTTTTT.

This clonotype showed up many times. The chain links TRBV25-1 to TRBJ2-1, with 9 positions matching TRBD2. The V gene end was trimmed by 7 bases and the J gene end by 5 bases; junction bases not matched to a gene: 9. The CDR3 is 15 amino acids. CDR1 MGHDK and CDR2 SYGVNS come from the germline V gene. CDR3 in amino acids: CASNPGLARNNEQFF. CDR3 DNA sequence: TGTGCCAGCAACCCGGGACTAGCTAGAAACAATGAGCAGTTCTTC.

The chain has TRBV4-3 and TRBJ2-2; D not resolved. V was cut by 0 bases and J by 5 bases, with 25 bases left in between. This CDR3 has 20 residues. Per germline, CDR1 LGHNA and CDR2 YSLEER. In nucleotides, the CDR3 is TGCGCCAGCAGCCAAGATCATCTGGTATCGACGGGCCGACCAACCGGGGAGCTGTTTTTT. It translates to CASSQDHLVSTGRPTGELFF.